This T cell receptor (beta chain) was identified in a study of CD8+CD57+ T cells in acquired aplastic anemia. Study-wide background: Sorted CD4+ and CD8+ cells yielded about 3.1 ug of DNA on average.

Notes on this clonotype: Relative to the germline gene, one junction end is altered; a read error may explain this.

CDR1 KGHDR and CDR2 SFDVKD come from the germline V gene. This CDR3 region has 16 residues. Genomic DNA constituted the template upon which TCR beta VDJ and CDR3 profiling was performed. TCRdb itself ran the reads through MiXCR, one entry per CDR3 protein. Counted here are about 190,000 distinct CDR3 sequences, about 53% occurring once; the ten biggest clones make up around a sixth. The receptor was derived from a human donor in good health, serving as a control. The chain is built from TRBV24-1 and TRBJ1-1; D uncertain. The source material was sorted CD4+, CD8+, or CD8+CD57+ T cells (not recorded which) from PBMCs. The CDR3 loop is CASSYQEDWGGTEAFF. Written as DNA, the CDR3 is TGTGCCAGCAGTTACCAGGAGGATTGGGGAGGAACTGAAGCTTTCTTT.